This T cell receptor (beta chain) was documented in a study of cytomegalovirus exposure and HLA in healthy donors. Trimming cost V 4 bases and J 1 base, with 8 bases left between them. The CDR3 length is 13 residues. Germline CDR1 reads SNHLY; CDR2 reads FYNNEI. A remark on this clone: What it recognizes is unknown.

Study results and caveats: It was reported that the classifier diagnosed cytomegalovirus status with high specificity and sensitivity in both the original and validation cohorts.

Assay: immunoSEQ multiplex PCR; the TCRdb copy retains only in-frame clones and omits some. The table lists tens of thousands of clones, approximately 94% of them singletons. The TCR originated in a man aged 18 to 30 in good health and CMV-seropositive. The V gene is TRBV2, the J gene TRBJ2-7; D possibly corresponds to TRBD2 (6 bases). Sequencing input: PBMCs. CDR3 sequence: CASSVGGSYEQYF. Written as DNA, the CDR3 is TGTGCCAGCAGTGTCGGGGGATCCTACGAGCAGTACTTC.